Listed below are T cell receptor beta chains from one sample, sequenced in a study of blood T cell repertoires in COVID-19. TCRdb keeps only in-frame clones here, not all; method: immunoSEQ multiplex PCR. The sample has tens of thousands of clones; 75% to 80% are singletons. The sequenced material came from peripheral blood. All receptors come from a woman older than 75 with acute or convalescent COVID-19. The CDR3 runs from the conserved cysteine through the conserved F or W. Fields, in order: CDR3 length, V gene, D gene, J gene, clone size, CDR3 protein, CDR3 DNA. D genes are given only for firm matches. Clone size is given for some rows only: seen once, a few or many times, or a class if the clone is expanded.

CDR3 length: 15
V gene: TRBV4-3
D gene: TRBD1
J gene: TRBJ1-5
clone size: once
CDR3 protein: CASSHQTGSRQPQHF
CDR3 DNA: TGCGCCAGCAGCCACCAGACAGGGAGTAGACAGCCCCAGCATTTT

CDR3 length: 16
V gene: TRBV7-2
D gene: -
J gene: TRBJ2-2
clone size: -
CDR3 protein: CASSLEGGHNTGELFF
CDR3 DNA: TGTGCCAGCAGCTTAGAGGGCGGGCACAACACCGGGGAGCTGTTTTTT

CDR3 length: 13
V gene: TRBV12-3/TRBV12-4
D gene: -
J gene: TRBJ2-3
clone size: few
CDR3 protein: CASGRGPADTQYF
CDR3 DNA: TGTGCCTCGGGGCGGGGCCCGGCAGATACGCAGTATTTT

CDR3 length: 15
V gene: TRBV25-1
D gene: TRBD1
J gene: TRBJ2-5
clone size: many
CDR3 protein: CASTRPGTGQETQYF
CDR3 DNA: TGTGCCAGCACCCGACCTGGGACAGGGCAGGAGACCCAGTACTTC

CDR3 length: 14
V gene: TRBV19
D gene: TRBD1
J gene: TRBJ1-1
clone size: -
CDR3 protein: CASSKGQGNTEAFF
CDR3 DNA: TGTGCCAGTAGTAAAGGACAGGGGAACACTGAAGCTTTCTTT

CDR3 length: 14
V gene: TRBV7-2
D gene: TRBD1
J gene: TRBJ1-2
clone size: -
CDR3 protein: CASSLSGTVYGYTF
CDR3 DNA: TGTGCCAGCAGCTTATCCGGGACAGTTTATGGCTACACCTTC

CDR3 length: 15
V gene: TRBV5-5
D gene: -
J gene: TRBJ1-2
clone size: -
CDR3 protein: CASSLASSGAPGYTF
CDR3 DNA: TGTGCCAGCAGCTTGGCGTCGTCGGGTGCTCCTGGCTACACCTTC

CDR3 length: 16
V gene: TRBV11-2
D gene: TRBD1
J gene: TRBJ2-2
clone size: -
CDR3 protein: CASSSFSNRGTGELFF
CDR3 DNA: TGTGCCAGCAGCTCATTTTCGAACAGGGGTACCGGGGAGCTGTTTTTT

CDR3 length: 14
V gene: TRBV18
D gene: -
J gene: TRBJ2-7
clone size: few
CDR3 protein: CASSPPLRVYEQYF
CDR3 DNA: TGTGCCAGCTCACCACCCTTGCGGGTATACGAGCAGTACTTC

CDR3 length: 15
V gene: TRBV6-2/TRBV6-3
D gene: -
J gene: TRBJ2-3
clone size: -
CDR3 protein: CASSYTGTSTDTQYF
CDR3 DNA: TGTGCCAGCAGTTACACCGGGACTAGCACAGATACGCAGTATTTT

CDR3 length: 11
V gene: TRBV5-6
D gene: -
J gene: TRBJ2-7
clone size: -
CDR3 protein: CASSNQYEQYF
CDR3 DNA: TGTGCCAGCAGCAATCAGTACGAGCAGTACTTC

CDR3 length: 14
V gene: TRBV7-9
D gene: TRBD1
J gene: TRBJ1-2
clone size: -
CDR3 protein: CASSRTGTDYGYTF
CDR3 DNA: TGTGCCAGCAGCCGGACAGGGACGGACTATGGCTACACCTTC

CDR3 length: 16
V gene: TRBV18
D gene: TRBD1
J gene: TRBJ1-6
clone size: once
CDR3 protein: CASSSGQGRGNSPLHF
CDR3 DNA: TGTGCCAGCTCATCGGGACAGGGTCGGGGCAATTCACCCCTCCACTTT

CDR3 length: 13
V gene: TRBV2
D gene: -
J gene: TRBJ2-5
clone size: -
CDR3 protein: CAGRIGGQETQYF
CDR3 DNA: TGTGCCGGCAGGATCGGGGGCCAAGAGACCCAGTACTTC

CDR3 length: 15
V gene: TRBV25-1
D gene: TRBD1
J gene: TRBJ2-7
clone size: -
CDR3 protein: CASSEGGTGGYEQYF
CDR3 DNA: TGTGCCAGCAGCGAAGGCGGGACAGGGGGCTACGAGCAGTACTTC

CDR3 length: 16
V gene: TRBV24-1
D gene: -
J gene: TRBJ2-1
clone size: -
CDR3 protein: CATSDPAGVSGNEQFF
CDR3 DNA: TGTGCCACCAGTGATCCTGCCGGGGTCAGCGGCAATGAGCAGTTCTTC

CDR3 length: 14
V gene: TRBV18
D gene: TRBD1
J gene: TRBJ1-2
clone size: -
CDR3 protein: CASSPIDRENGYTF
CDR3 DNA: TGTGCCAGCTCACCTATCGACAGGGAGAATGGCTACACCTTC

CDR3 length: 13
V gene: TRBV30
D gene: -
J gene: TRBJ1-1
clone size: few
CDR3 protein: CAWSALASSEAFF
CDR3 DNA: TGTGCCTGGAGTGCCCTCGCTTCGAGTGAAGCTTTCTTT

CDR3 length: 15
V gene: TRBV2
D gene: TRBD1
J gene: TRBJ2-1
clone size: -
CDR3 protein: CASKVETGGYNEQFF
CDR3 DNA: TGTGCCAGCAAAGTAGAGACAGGGGGTTACAATGAGCAGTTCTTC

CDR3 length: 14
V gene: TRBV19
D gene: -
J gene: TRBJ1-4
clone size: -
CDR3 protein: CASSSQVINEKLFF
CDR3 DNA: TGTGCCAGTAGCTCACAAGTGATTAATGAAAAACTGTTTTTT

CDR3 length: 15
V gene: TRBV23-1
D gene: TRBD1
J gene: TRBJ2-7
clone size: once
CDR3 protein: CASSLPGQPNYEQYF
CDR3 DNA: TGCGCCAGCTCACTTCCGGGACAGCCAAACTACGAGCAGTACTTC

CDR3 length: 16
V gene: TRBV19
D gene: -
J gene: TRBJ1-5
clone size: -
CDR3 protein: CASSPPGRASNQPQHF
CDR3 DNA: TGTGCCAGTAGCCCCCCGGGGAGGGCCAGCAATCAGCCCCAGCATTTT

CDR3 length: 15
V gene: TRBV6-2/TRBV6-3
D gene: TRBD1
J gene: TRBJ2-7
clone size: few
CDR3 protein: CASSPGGTGRYEQYF
CDR3 DNA: TGTGCCAGCAGCCCCGGAGGGACAGGCCGTTACGAGCAGTACTTC

CDR3 length: 16
V gene: TRBV11-2
D gene: -
J gene: TRBJ1-3
clone size: once
CDR3 protein: CASSPSGQFSGNTIYF
CDR3 DNA: TGTGCCAGCAGCCCCTCCGGACAGTTCTCTGGAAACACCATATATTTT

CDR3 length: 12
V gene: TRBV27
D gene: -
J gene: TRBJ1-6
clone size: -
CDR3 protein: CASSFGRSPLHF
CDR3 DNA: TGTGCCAGCAGTTTTGGGAGGTCACCCCTCCACTTT

CDR3 length: 14
V gene: TRBV19
D gene: TRBD1
J gene: TRBJ1-2
clone size: -
CDR3 protein: CASSIDRGRFGYTF
CDR3 DNA: TGTGCCAGTAGTATTGACAGGGGCCGTTTCGGCTACACCTTC

CDR3 length: 14
V gene: TRBV13
D gene: TRBD1
J gene: TRBJ2-1
clone size: -
CDR3 protein: CASSTSTGVNEQFF
CDR3 DNA: TGTGCCAGCAGCACCTCGACAGGGGTTAACGAGCAGTTCTTC

CDR3 length: 16
V gene: TRBV5-8
D gene: TRBD2
J gene: TRBJ2-3
clone size: -
CDR3 protein: CASSLFSGRSLDTQYF
CDR3 DNA: TGTGCCAGCAGCTTGTTTAGCGGGAGAAGTTTAGATACGCAGTATTTT

CDR3 length: 15
V gene: TRBV5-5
D gene: TRBD1
J gene: TRBJ1-2
clone size: -
CDR3 protein: CASSLGTGENYGYTF
CDR3 DNA: TGTGCCAGCAGCTTGGGGACAGGGGAAAACTATGGCTACACCTTC

CDR3 length: 15
V gene: TRBV9
D gene: TRBD2
J gene: TRBJ2-7
clone size: -
CDR3 protein: CASSPRLASSYEQYF
CDR3 DNA: TGTGCCAGCAGCCCCCGACTAGCGTCCTCCTACGAGCAGTACTTC

CDR3 length: 16
V gene: TRBV6-1
D gene: TRBD1
J gene: TRBJ1-5
clone size: -
CDR3 protein: CASSDPRQGSNQPQHF
CDR3 DNA: TGTGCCAGCAGTGACCCCCGACAGGGTTCAAATCAGCCCCAGCATTTT

CDR3 length: 16
V gene: TRBV30
D gene: -
J gene: TRBJ2-7
clone size: many
CDR3 protein: CAWSRLGQPKSYEQYF
CDR3 DNA: TGTGCCTGGAGCCGACTTGGACAGCCCAAGTCCTACGAGCAGTACTTC

CDR3 length: 16
V gene: TRBV27
D gene: TRBD2
J gene: TRBJ2-1
clone size: few
CDR3 protein: CASSSASGISYNEQFF
CDR3 DNA: TGTGCCAGCAGCTCCGCTAGCGGGATCTCCTACAATGAGCAGTTCTTC

CDR3 length: 14
V gene: TRBV19
D gene: TRBD1
J gene: TRBJ2-7
clone size: -
CDR3 protein: CASSFYGQGSEQYF
CDR3 DNA: TGTGCCAGTAGTTTTTACGGACAGGGGAGCGAGCAGTACTTC

CDR3 length: 14
V gene: TRBV27
D gene: -
J gene: TRBJ1-6
clone size: -
CDR3 protein: CASSLWGGEEPLHF
CDR3 DNA: TGTGCCAGCAGTTTATGGGGAGGTGAGGAACCCCTCCACTTT

CDR3 length: 14
V gene: TRBV6-6
D gene: -
J gene: TRBJ1-5
clone size: -
CDR3 protein: CASSASGGQQPQHF
CDR3 DNA: TGTGCCAGCAGTGCGTCGGGAGGACAACAGCCCCAGCATTTT

CDR3 length: 14
V gene: TRBV5-1
D gene: -
J gene: TRBJ1-1
clone size: -
CDR3 protein: CASNFGHPATEAFF
CDR3 DNA: TGCGCCAGCAACTTCGGACACCCCGCGACTGAAGCTTTCTTT

CDR3 length: 20
V gene: TRBV10-1
D gene: TRBD2
J gene: TRBJ2-3
clone size: -
CDR3 protein: CASSDGVRGRQRIGPDTQYF
CDR3 DNA: TGCGCCAGCAGTGATGGAGTACGCGGGAGGCAAAGGATCGGCCCAGATACGCAGTATTTT

CDR3 length: 15
V gene: TRBV28
D gene: -
J gene: TRBJ1-2
clone size: -
CDR3 protein: CASSAGPPANYGYTF
CDR3 DNA: TGTGCCAGCAGTGCGGGACCACCGGCTAACTATGGCTACACCTTC

CDR3 length: 14
V gene: TRBV7-9
D gene: -
J gene: TRBJ1-2
clone size: -
CDR3 protein: CASSRGMGGYGYTF
CDR3 DNA: TGTGCCAGCAGCCGCGGGATGGGAGGCTATGGCTACACCTTC

CDR3 length: 17
V gene: TRBV10-3
D gene: TRBD2
J gene: TRBJ2-3
clone size: -
CDR3 protein: CAISEGLGGASTDTQYF
CDR3 DNA: TGTGCCATCAGTGAGGGACTAGGCGGAGCTAGCACAGATACGCAGTATTTT

CDR3 length: 15
V gene: TRBV19
D gene: -
J gene: TRBJ2-7
clone size: -
CDR3 protein: CASSVRLGSSYEQYF
CDR3 DNA: TGTGCCAGTAGTGTCCGACTAGGGAGCTCCTACGAGCAGTACTTC

CDR3 length: 16
V gene: TRBV7-9
D gene: TRBD2
J gene: TRBJ2-2
clone size: -
CDR3 protein: CASSSQSGRGTGELFF
CDR3 DNA: TGTGCCAGCAGCTCCCAAAGCGGGAGAGGTACCGGGGAGCTGTTTTTT

CDR3 length: 13
V gene: TRBV18
D gene: -
J gene: TRBJ2-1
clone size: -
CDR3 protein: CASSPDSHNEQFF
CDR3 DNA: TGTGCCAGCTCCCCCGACAGCCACAATGAGCAGTTCTTC

CDR3 length: 15
V gene: TRBV9
D gene: -
J gene: TRBJ2-1
clone size: -
CDR3 protein: CASSAQGSTYNEQFF
CDR3 DNA: TGTGCCAGCAGCGCGCAGGGGTCTACCTACAATGAGCAGTTCTTC

CDR3 length: 17
V gene: TRBV19
D gene: TRBD1
J gene: TRBJ2-6
clone size: -
CDR3 protein: CASISETGPVGANVLTF
CDR3 DNA: TGTGCCAGTATCAGCGAGACAGGGCCTGTTGGGGCCAACGTCCTGACTTTC

CDR3 length: 15
V gene: TRBV21-1
D gene: -
J gene: TRBJ1-6
clone size: -
CDR3 protein: CACHHGGGNNSPLHF
CDR3 DNA: TGTGCCTGCCACCACGGGGGGGGGAATAATTCACCCCTCCACTTT

CDR3 length: 14
V gene: TRBV19
D gene: -
J gene: TRBJ1-1
clone size: once
CDR3 protein: CASSAHSTGTEAFF
CDR3 DNA: TGTGCCAGTAGTGCTCACTCCACAGGCACTGAAGCTTTCTTT

CDR3 length: 15
V gene: TRBV28
D gene: -
J gene: TRBJ1-2
clone size: -
CDR3 protein: CASSWARQYPYGYTF
CDR3 DNA: TGTGCCAGCAGTTGGGCGCGCCAGTACCCCTATGGCTACACCTTC

CDR3 length: 15
V gene: TRBV7-2
D gene: -
J gene: TRBJ1-2
clone size: -
CDR3 protein: CASSPIRGANYGYTF
CDR3 DNA: TGTGCCAGCAGCCCCATCAGGGGAGCTAACTATGGCTACACCTTC

CDR3 length: 13
V gene: TRBV29-1
D gene: TRBD2
J gene: TRBJ2-1
clone size: -
CDR3 protein: CSVGNSGRPGRFF
CDR3 DNA: TGCAGCGTTGGTAATAGCGGGAGGCCGGGGCGGTTCTTC

CDR3 length: 16
V gene: TRBV5-1
D gene: TRBD2
J gene: TRBJ2-1
clone size: -
CDR3 protein: CASSLEPAGNNNEQFF
CDR3 DNA: TGCGCCAGCAGCTTGGAGCCAGCGGGGAACAACAATGAGCAGTTCTTC

CDR3 length: 12
V gene: TRBV29-1
D gene: TRBD1
J gene: TRBJ2-7
clone size: few
CDR3 protein: CSAGQGSLEQYF
CDR3 DNA: TGCAGCGCGGGACAGGGGTCTCTCGAGCAGTACTTC

CDR3 length: 14
V gene: TRBV5-6
D gene: TRBD1
J gene: TRBJ1-1
clone size: -
CDR3 protein: CASSSSTGVTEAFF
CDR3 DNA: TGTGCCAGCAGCTCGTCAACAGGGGTCACTGAAGCTTTCTTT

CDR3 length: 13
V gene: TRBV15
D gene: -
J gene: TRBJ1-1
clone size: few
CDR3 protein: CATSRDPGQEAFF
CDR3 DNA: TGTGCCACCAGCAGAGATCCTGGGCAAGAAGCTTTCTTT

CDR3 length: 17
V gene: TRBV7-2
D gene: TRBD1
J gene: TRBJ1-1
clone size: -
CDR3 protein: CASSLRTGGGTNTEAFF
CDR3 DNA: TGTGCCAGCAGCTTAAGGACAGGGGGCGGGACGAACACTGAAGCTTTCTTT

CDR3 length: 16
V gene: TRBV5-5
D gene: -
J gene: TRBJ2-7
clone size: -
CDR3 protein: CASSLGVRGSSYEQYF
CDR3 DNA: TGTGCCAGCAGCTTGGGAGTGAGGGGGAGCTCCTACGAGCAGTACTTC

CDR3 length: 13
V gene: TRBV7-2
D gene: TRBD1
J gene: TRBJ1-1
clone size: -
CDR3 protein: CASSLDRGTEAFF
CDR3 DNA: TGTGCCAGCAGCTTGGACAGGGGCACTGAAGCTTTCTTT

CDR3 length: 15
V gene: TRBV6-5
D gene: TRBD1
J gene: TRBJ2-2
clone size: -
CDR3 protein: CASRITGTGAGELFF
CDR3 DNA: TGTGCCAGCAGAATTACCGGGACAGGTGCCGGGGAGCTGTTTTTT